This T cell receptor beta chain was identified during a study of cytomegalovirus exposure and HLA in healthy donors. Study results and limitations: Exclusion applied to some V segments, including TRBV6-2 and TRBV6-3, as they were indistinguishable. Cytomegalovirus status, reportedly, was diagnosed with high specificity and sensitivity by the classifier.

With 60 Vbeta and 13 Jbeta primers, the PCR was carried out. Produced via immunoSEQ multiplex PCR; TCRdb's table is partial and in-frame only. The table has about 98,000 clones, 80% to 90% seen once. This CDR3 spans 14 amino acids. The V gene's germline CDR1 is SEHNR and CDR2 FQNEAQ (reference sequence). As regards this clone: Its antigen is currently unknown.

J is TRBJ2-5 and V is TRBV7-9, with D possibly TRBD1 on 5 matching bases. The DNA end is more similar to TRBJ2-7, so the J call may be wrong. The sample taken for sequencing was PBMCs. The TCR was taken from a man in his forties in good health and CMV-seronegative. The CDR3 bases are TGTGCCAGCAGCTTAGGAGACAGTTACTACGAGCAGTACTTC. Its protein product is CASSLGDSYYEQYF.